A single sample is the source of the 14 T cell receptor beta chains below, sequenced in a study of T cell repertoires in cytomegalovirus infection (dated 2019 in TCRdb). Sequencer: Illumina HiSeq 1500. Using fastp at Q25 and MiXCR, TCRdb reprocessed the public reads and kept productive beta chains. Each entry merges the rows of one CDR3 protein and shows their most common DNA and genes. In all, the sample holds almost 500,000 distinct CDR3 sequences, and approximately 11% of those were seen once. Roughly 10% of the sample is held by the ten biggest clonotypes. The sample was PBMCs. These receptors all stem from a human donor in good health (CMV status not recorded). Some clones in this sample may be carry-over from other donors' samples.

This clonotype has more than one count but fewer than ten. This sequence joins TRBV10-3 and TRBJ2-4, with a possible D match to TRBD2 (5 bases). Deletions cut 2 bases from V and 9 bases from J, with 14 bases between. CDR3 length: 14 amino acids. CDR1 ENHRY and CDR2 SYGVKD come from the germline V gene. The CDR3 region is CAISEKGEGFIQYF. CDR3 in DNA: TGTGCCATCAGTGAGAAGGGTGAGGGTTTCATTCAGTACTTC.

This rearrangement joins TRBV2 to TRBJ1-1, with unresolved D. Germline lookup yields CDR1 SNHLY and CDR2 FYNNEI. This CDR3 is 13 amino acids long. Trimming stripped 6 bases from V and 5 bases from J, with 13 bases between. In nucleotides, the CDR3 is TGTGCCAGCAGGGAACGAGTCGGGACTGAAGCTTTCTTT. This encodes CASRERVGTEAFF.

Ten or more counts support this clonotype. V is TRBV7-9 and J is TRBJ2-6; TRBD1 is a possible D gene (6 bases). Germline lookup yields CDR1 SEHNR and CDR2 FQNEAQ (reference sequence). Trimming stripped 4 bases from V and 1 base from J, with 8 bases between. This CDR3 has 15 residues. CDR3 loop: CASSYRDSGANVLTF. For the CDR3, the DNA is TGTGCCAGCAGCTACAGGGATTCTGGGGCCAACGTCCTGACTTTC.

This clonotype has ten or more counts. CDR3 loop: CASSSTGGTGELFF. The CDR3 DNA reads as TGTGCCAGCAGCTCCACAGGGGGCACCGGGGAGCTGTTTTTT. The chain combines TRBV7-2 with TRBJ2-2, with 8 bases that match TRBD1. V lost 4 bases to trimming and J lost 4 bases; unmatched junction nucleotides: 2. The CDR3 has 14 amino acids. Germline CDR1 is SGHTA and CDR2 is FQGNSA.

The CDR3 is CSARDWSGRHQETQYF. The CDR3 DNA is TGCAGTGCTAGAGATTGGAGCGGGAGGCACCAAGAGACCCAGTACTTC. This chain connects TRBV20-1 to TRBJ2-5; 9 bases agree with TRBD2. The junction had 5 bases not matched to a gene; V was cut back by 0 bases and J by 0 bases. From germline, CDR1 is DFQATT and CDR2 SNEGSKA (reference sequence). The CDR3 length is 16 residues.

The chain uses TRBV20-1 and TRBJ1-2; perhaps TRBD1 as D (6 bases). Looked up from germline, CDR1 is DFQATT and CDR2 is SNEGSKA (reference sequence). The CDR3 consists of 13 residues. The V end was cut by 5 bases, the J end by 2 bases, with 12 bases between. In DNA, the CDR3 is TGCAGTGCTCCAGGGACACCCAACTATGGCTACACCTTC. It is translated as CSAPGTPNYGYTF.

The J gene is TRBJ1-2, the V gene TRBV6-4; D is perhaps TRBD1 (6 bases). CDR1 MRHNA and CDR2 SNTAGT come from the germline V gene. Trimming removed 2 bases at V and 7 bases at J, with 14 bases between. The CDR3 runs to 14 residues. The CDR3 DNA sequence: TGTGCCAGCAGTGACCGTCCGGGGGCAAGTGGCTACACCTTC. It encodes CASSDRPGASGYTF.

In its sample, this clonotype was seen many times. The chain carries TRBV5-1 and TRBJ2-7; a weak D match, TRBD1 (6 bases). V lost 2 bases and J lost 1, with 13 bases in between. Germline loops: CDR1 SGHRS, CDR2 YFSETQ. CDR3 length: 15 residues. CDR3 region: CASSLQGEASYEQYF. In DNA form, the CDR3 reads TGCGCCAGCAGCTTACAGGGAGAGGCGTCCTACGAGCAGTACTTC.

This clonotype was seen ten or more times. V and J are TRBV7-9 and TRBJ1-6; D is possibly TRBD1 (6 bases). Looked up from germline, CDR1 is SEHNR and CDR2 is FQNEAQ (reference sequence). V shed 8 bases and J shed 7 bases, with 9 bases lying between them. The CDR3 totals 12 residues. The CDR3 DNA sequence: TGTGCCAGCGAACAGGGAAATTCACCCCTCCACTTT. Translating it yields CASEQGNSPLHF.

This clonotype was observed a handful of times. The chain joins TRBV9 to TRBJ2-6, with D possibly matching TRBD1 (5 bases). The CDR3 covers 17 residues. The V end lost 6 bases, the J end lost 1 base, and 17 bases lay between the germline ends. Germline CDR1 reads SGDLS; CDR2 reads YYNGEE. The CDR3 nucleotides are TGTGCCAGCACCCCAGGTGCAGGGTGGTCTGGGGCCAACGTCCTGACTTTC. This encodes CASTPGAGWSGANVLTF.

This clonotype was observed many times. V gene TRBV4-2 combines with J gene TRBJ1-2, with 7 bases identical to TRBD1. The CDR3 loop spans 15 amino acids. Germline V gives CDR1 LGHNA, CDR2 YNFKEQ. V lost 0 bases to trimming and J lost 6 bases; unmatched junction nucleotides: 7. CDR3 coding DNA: TGTGCCAGCAGCCAAGAAATCCAGACAGGGCATGGCTACACCTTC. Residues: CASSQEIQTGHGYTF.

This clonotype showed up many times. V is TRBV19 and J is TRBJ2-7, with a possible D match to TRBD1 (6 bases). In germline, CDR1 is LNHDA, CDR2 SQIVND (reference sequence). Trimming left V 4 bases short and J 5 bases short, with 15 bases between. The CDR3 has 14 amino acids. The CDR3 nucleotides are TGTGCCAGTAGTAACGGACAGCGGCCCAACGAGCAGTACTTC. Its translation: CASSNGQRPNEQYF.

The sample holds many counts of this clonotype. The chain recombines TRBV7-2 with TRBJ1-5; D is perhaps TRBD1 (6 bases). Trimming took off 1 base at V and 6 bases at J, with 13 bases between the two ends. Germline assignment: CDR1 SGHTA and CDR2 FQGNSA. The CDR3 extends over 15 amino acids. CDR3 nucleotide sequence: TGTGCCAGCAGCTTAGTTTTGGGGGCTCGTCAGCCCCAGCATTTT. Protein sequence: CASSLVLGARQPQHF.

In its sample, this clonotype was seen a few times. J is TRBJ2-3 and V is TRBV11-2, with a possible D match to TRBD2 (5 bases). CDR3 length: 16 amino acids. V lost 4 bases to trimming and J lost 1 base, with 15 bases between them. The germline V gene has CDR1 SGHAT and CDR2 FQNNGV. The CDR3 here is CASSSSLALGTDTQYF. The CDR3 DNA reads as TGTGCCAGCAGCTCGTCCCTAGCCCTTGGCACAGATACGCAGTATTTT.